The rows below give T cell receptor beta chains drawn from one sample of a study of blood T cell repertoires in COVID-19. Repertoires were generated with immunoSEQ multiplex PCR, while TCRdb's copy carries only in-frame clones and drops some. The sample contains about 300,000 clones, 75% to 90% of which appear only once. Sequencing was done on a sample of PBMCs or T cells enriched from blood (not recorded which). The receptors here all came from a man between 60 and 75 years old who had recovered from COVID-19. Each CDR3 is given with its conserved first and last residue. D genes are given only for firm matches. The size entry is marked missing in some rows and otherwise reads once, few, many or a size class.

len: 15; v_gene: TRBV5-1; abundance: few; j_gene: TRBJ2-3; d_gene: TRBD1; CDR3aa: CASSSPGQSADTQYF; CDR3nt: TGCGCCAGCAGCTCACCGGGACAGTCGGCAGATACGCAGTATTTT
len: 14; v_gene: TRBV7-2; abundance: -; j_gene: TRBJ2-5; d_gene: TRBD1; CDR3aa: CASSFRQGEETQYF; CDR3nt: TGTGCCAGCAGCTTTAGACAGGGGGAAGAGACCCAGTACTTC
len: 15; v_gene: TRBV6-2/TRBV6-3; abundance: -; j_gene: TRBJ1-6; d_gene: -; CDR3aa: CASSYLIPQDSPLHF; CDR3nt: TGTGCCAGCAGTTACTTGATCCCACAGGATTCACCCCTCCACTTT
len: 13; v_gene: TRBV5-1; abundance: -; j_gene: TRBJ2-5; d_gene: -; CDR3aa: CASSLGLDSLQYF; CDR3nt: TGCGCCAGCAGCTTGGGCCTGGACAGCCTGCAGTACTTC
len: 15; v_gene: TRBV18; abundance: -; j_gene: TRBJ1-2; d_gene: TRBD1; CDR3aa: CASSLGQGLDYGYTF; CDR3nt: TGTGCCAGCTCACTGGGACAGGGTTTAGACTATGGCTACACCTTC
len: 15; v_gene: TRBV27; abundance: -; j_gene: TRBJ1-1; d_gene: TRBD1; CDR3aa: CASSIRTGSGDEAFF; CDR3nt: TGTGCCAGCAGTATCAGGACAGGGTCTGGGGATGAAGCTTTCTTT
len: 13; v_gene: TRBV11-2; abundance: -; j_gene: TRBJ2-7; d_gene: -; CDR3aa: CASSLGQPYEQYF; CDR3nt: TGTGCCAGCAGCTTAGGACAGCCCTACGAGCAGTACTTC
len: 13; v_gene: TRBV10-2; abundance: -; j_gene: TRBJ2-5; d_gene: -; CDR3aa: CASSEPGIETQYF; CDR3nt: TGCGCCAGCAGTGAACCAGGGATTGAGACCCAGTACTTC
len: 15; v_gene: TRBV5-4; abundance: -; j_gene: TRBJ2-3; d_gene: -; CDR3aa: CASSIRDTGTDTQYF; CDR3nt: TGTGCCAGCAGCATCCGGGACACGGGCACAGATACGCAGTATTTT
len: 14; v_gene: TRBV7-8; abundance: -; j_gene: TRBJ1-5; d_gene: -; CDR3aa: CASSLDQAGGAQHF; CDR3nt: TGTGCCAGCAGCTTAGACCAGGCTGGAGGGGCCCAGCATTTT
len: 14; v_gene: TRBV7-2; abundance: -; j_gene: TRBJ2-7; d_gene: TRBD1; CDR3aa: CASGEQGAVSEQYF; CDR3nt: TGTGCCAGCGGAGAACAGGGGGCAGTCAGCGAGCAGTACTTC
len: 14; v_gene: TRBV29-1; abundance: -; j_gene: TRBJ1-1; d_gene: -; CDR3aa: CSVASYGENTEAFF; CDR3nt: TGCAGCGTTGCTTCATACGGGGAGAACACTGAAGCTTTCTTT
len: 14; v_gene: TRBV10-3; abundance: -; j_gene: TRBJ2-7; d_gene: TRBD2; CDR3aa: CAINALAGEYEQYF; CDR3nt: TGTGCCATCAATGCCCTAGCGGGAGAGTACGAGCAGTACTTC
len: 15; v_gene: TRBV28; abundance: -; j_gene: TRBJ2-7; d_gene: -; CDR3aa: CASSVPGTLSYEQYF; CDR3nt: TGTGCCAGCAGTGTCCCCGGGACTCTATCCTACGAGCAGTACTTC
len: 14; v_gene: TRBV9; abundance: -; j_gene: TRBJ2-5; d_gene: -; CDR3aa: CASSVAGSRETQYF; CDR3nt: TGTGCCAGCAGCGTAGCAGGGTCTAGGGAGACCCAGTACTTC
len: 16; v_gene: TRBV19; abundance: -; j_gene: TRBJ2-3; d_gene: -; CDR3aa: CASSNRPGGYTDTQYF; CDR3nt: TGTGCCAGTAGTAACAGACCCGGTGGGTACACAGATACGCAGTATTTT
len: 13; v_gene: TRBV4-2; abundance: -; j_gene: TRBJ1-5; d_gene: -; CDR3aa: CASSGGAGQPQHF; CDR3nt: TGTGCCAGCTCTGGGGGCGCGGGTCAGCCCCAGCATTTT
len: 14; v_gene: TRBV21-1; abundance: few; j_gene: TRBJ2-7; d_gene: -; CDR3aa: CASSKTSRGYEQYF; CDR3nt: TGTGCCAGCAGCAAAACCTCCAGGGGGTACGAGCAGTACTTC
len: 14; v_gene: TRBV19; abundance: -; j_gene: TRBJ1-3; d_gene: -; CDR3aa: CASRLAGAGNTIYF; CDR3nt: TGTGCCAGTAGACTCGCAGGGGCTGGAAACACCATATATTTT
len: 19; v_gene: TRBV4-3; abundance: -; j_gene: TRBJ1-2; d_gene: TRBD1; CDR3aa: CASSQVPPTSGGADYGYTF; CDR3nt: TGCGCCAGCAGCCAAGTCCCACCCACCTCAGGGGGCGCGGACTATGGCTACACCTTC